These 2 T cell receptor beta chains came from one sample sequenced in a study of cytomegalovirus exposure and HLA in healthy donors. 13 Jbeta primers and 60 Vbeta primers were used for the PCR. Assay: immunoSEQ multiplex PCR; the TCRdb copy retains only in-frame clones and omits some. The table records 200,000 or so clones, approximately 83% of them present only once. Input material: PBMCs. These receptors originate from a boy aged 2-15 years in good health and CMV-seronegative.

A note on this clone: The sample contains more than one DNA sequence encoding this CDR3. The CDR3 DNA reads TGTGCCAGCAGCTTCGGACAGGGGAACTATGGCTACACCTTC. It codes for CASSFGQGNYGYTF. V usage is TRBV5-6 and J usage is TRBJ1-2; 9 bases are shared with TRBD1. V was pared by 2 bases and J by 2 bases, with 1 base of the junction left unmatched. Germline V gene lookup returns CDR1 SGHDT and CDR2 YYEEEE. This CDR3 comprises 14 residues.

A word on this clone: Relative to the germline gene, one junction end is altered; a read error may explain this. This chain uses TRBV5-6 with TRBJ1-1, with 7 bases fitting TRBD1. This CDR3 comprises 13 residues. Looked up from germline, CDR1 is SGHDT and CDR2 is YYEEEE. The CDR3 sequence is CASSIGGPGDRIF. Written as DNA, the CDR3 is TGTGCCAGCAGCATAGGGGGCCCGGGCGATCGGATCTTT.